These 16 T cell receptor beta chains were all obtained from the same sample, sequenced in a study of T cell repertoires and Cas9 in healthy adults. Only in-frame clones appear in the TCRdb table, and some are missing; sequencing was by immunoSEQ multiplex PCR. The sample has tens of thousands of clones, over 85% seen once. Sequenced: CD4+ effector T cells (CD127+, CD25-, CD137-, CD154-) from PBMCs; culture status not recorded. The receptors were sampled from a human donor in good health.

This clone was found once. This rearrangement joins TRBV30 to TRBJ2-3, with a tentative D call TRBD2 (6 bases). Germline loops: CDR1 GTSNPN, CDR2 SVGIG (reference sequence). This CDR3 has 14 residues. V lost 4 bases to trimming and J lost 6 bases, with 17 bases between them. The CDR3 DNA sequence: TGTGCCTGGACTCGGGGAGGAGAGGGGGATACGCAGTATTTT. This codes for CAWTRGGEGDTQYF.

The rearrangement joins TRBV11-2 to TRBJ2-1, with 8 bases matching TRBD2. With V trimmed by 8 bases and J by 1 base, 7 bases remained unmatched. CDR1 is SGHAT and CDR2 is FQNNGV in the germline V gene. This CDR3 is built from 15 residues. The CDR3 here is CASGRIAGSYNEQFF. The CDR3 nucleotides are TGTGCCAGCGGCCGCATAGCGGGGTCCTACAATGAGCAGTTCTTC.

DNA for the CDR3: TGTGCCAGCAGCCACGAAGCGGGGGGGCTGAATGAGCAGTTCTTC. Protein sequence: CASSHEAGGLNEQFF. The rearrangement uses TRBV4-2 and TRBJ2-1, with 10 bases that match TRBD2. The CDR3 totals 15 residues. CDR1 is LGHNA and CDR2 is YNFKEQ in the germline V gene. The V gene end was trimmed by 3 bases and the J gene end by 7 bases; junction bases not matched to a gene: 6.

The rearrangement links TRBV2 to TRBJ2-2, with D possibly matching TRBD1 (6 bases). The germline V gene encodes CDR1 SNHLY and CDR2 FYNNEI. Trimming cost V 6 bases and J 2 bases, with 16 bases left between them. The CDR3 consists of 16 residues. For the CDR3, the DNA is TGTGCCAGCAGAGAACCGGGACAATTAAACACCGGGGAGCTGTTTTTT. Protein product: CASREPGQLNTGELFF.

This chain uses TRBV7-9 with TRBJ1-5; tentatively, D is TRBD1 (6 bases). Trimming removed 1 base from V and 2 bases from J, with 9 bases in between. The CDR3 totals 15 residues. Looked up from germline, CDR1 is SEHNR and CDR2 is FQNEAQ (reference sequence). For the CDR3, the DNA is TGTGCCAGCAGCTTAGGGGACATTGGCAATCAGCCCCAGCATTTT. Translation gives CASSLGDIGNQPQHF.

The CDR3 DNA is TGTGCCAGCTCACCACCATCCGGGGGCTACGGTAATGAGCAGTTCTTC. It yields the protein CASSPPSGGYGNEQFF. V usage is TRBV18 and J usage is TRBJ2-1; D possibly matches TRBD1 or TRBD2 (6 bases each). The V gene lost 0 bases and the J gene lost 7 bases, with 16 bases spanning the gap. There are 16 residues in the CDR3. Germline CDR1 and CDR2: KGHSH and LQKENI.

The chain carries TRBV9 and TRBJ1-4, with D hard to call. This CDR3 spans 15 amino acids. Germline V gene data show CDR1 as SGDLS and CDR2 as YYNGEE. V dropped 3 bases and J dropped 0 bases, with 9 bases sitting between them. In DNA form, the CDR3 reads TGTGCCAGCAGCGGATCAGATGCAACTAATGAAAAACTGTTTTTT. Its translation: CASSGSDATNEKLFF.

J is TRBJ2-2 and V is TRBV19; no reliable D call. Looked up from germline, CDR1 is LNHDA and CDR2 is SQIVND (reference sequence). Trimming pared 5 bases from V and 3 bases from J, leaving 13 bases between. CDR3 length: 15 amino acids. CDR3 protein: CASSVRSLDTGELFF. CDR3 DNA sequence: TGTGCCAGTAGTGTTCGGTCTCTGGACACCGGGGAGCTGTTTTTT.

Written as DNA, the CDR3 is TGTGCCAGCAGAGTTGACGGGAGCACAGATACGCAGTATTTT. Its protein product is CASRVDGSTDTQYF. The chain couples TRBV2 to TRBJ2-3; no firm D call. The CDR3 sequence is 14 residues long. CDR1 and CDR2 (germline): SNHLY, FYNNEI. With 6 bases removed from V and 0 bases from J, the gap between germline ends came to 10 bases.

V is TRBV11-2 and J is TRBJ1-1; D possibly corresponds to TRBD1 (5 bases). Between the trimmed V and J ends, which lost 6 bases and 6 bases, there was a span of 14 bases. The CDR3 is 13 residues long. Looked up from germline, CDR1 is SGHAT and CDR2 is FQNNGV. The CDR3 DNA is TGTGCCAGCAGTAACACGGCAGGGTCTGAAGCTTTCTTT. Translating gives CASSNTAGSEAFF.

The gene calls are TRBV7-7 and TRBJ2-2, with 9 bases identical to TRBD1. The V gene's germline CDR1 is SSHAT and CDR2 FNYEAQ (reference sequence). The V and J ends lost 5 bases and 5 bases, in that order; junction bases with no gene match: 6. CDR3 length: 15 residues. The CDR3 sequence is CASSAGQGLTGELFF. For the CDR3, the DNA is TGTGCCAGCAGCGCGGGACAGGGTTTAACCGGGGAGCTGTTTTTT.

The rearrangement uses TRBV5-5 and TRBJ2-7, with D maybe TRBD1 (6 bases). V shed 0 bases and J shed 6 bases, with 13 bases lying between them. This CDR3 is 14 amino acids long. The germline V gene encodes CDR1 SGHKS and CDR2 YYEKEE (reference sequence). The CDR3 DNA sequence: TGTGCCAGCAGCTTGGATATCAGGGGCGGCGAGCAGTACTTC. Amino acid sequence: CASSLDIRGGEQYF.

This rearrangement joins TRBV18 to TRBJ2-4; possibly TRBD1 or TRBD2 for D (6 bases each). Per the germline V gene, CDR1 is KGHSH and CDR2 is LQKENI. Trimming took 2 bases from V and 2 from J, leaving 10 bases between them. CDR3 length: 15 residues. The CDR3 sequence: CASSPTGGSKNIQYF. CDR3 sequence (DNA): TGTGCCAGCTCACCAACCGGGGGCTCCAAAAACATTCAGTACTTC.

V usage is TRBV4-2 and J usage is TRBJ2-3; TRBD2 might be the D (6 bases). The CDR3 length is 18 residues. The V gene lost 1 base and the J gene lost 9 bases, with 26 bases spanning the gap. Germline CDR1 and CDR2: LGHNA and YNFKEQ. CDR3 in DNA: TGTGCCAGCAGCCAAGTCTTCTTACTAGCCTCTTCACGAGGGACGCAGTATTTT. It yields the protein CASSQVFLLASSRGTQYF.

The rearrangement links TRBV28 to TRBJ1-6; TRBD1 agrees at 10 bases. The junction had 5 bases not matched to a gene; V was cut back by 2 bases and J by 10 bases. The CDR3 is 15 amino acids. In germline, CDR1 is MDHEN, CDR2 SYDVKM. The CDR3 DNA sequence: TGTGCCAGCAGTTTACGCGGACAGGGGGGATCACCCCTCCACTTT. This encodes CASSLRGQGGSPLHF.

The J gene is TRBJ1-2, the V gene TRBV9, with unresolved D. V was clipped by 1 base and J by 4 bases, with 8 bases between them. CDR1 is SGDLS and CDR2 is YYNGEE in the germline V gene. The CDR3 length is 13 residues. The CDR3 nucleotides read TGTGCCAGCAGCGTACGGCCCTCCTATGGCTACACCTTC. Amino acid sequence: CASSVRPSYGYTF.